Listed here are 32 T cell receptor beta chains from one sample, sequenced in a study of shared clonotypes between healthy human individuals. Only in-frame clones appear in the TCRdb table, and some are missing; sequencing was by immunoSEQ multiplex PCR. This table has 700,000 or so clones, less than 80% appearing once. Sample: memory CD4+ T cells sorted from blood. The subset was: CD45RA-negative fraction. These TCRs come from a woman in her 30s in good health.

This sequence joins TRBV5-6 and TRBJ2-7; perhaps D is TRBD1 or TRBD2 (6 bases each). Germline V gene data show CDR1 as SGHDT and CDR2 as YYEEEE. Trimming removed 4 bases at V and 0 bases at J, with 14 bases between. The CDR3 totals 15 residues. The CDR3 DNA sequence: TGTGCCAGCAGCCAAGGGGGGAGGATCTCCTACGAGCAGTACTTC. It specifies CASSQGGRISYEQYF.

The chain employs TRBV19 and TRBJ1-2; unclear D gene. Per the germline V gene, CDR1 is LNHDA and CDR2 is SQIVND (reference sequence). CDR3 length equals 15 residues. V was trimmed by 3 bases and J by 4 bases, leaving 15 bases between them. CDR3 amino acids: CASSILGEALYGYTF. Here the CDR3 DNA reads TGTGCCAGTAGTATCCTGGGAGAAGCCCTCTATGGCTACACCTTC.

V gene TRBV7-9 combines with J gene TRBJ1-2, with D unclear. V lost 5 bases and J lost 7, with 11 bases in between. Per germline, CDR1 SEHNR and CDR2 FQNEAQ (reference sequence). This CDR3 region has 12 residues. CDR3 coding DNA: TGTGCCAGCAGCCTTAACCCGACTGGCTACACCTTC. Protein: CASSLNPTGYTF.

V usage is TRBV28 and J usage is TRBJ1-5, with 8 bases lining up with TRBD1. The junction had 3 bases not matched to a gene; V was cut back by 5 bases and J by 6 bases. The CDR3 is 13 amino acids. Germline assignment: CDR1 MDHEN and CDR2 SYDVKM. CDR3 sequence (DNA): TGTGCCAGCAGTGGACAGGGTAGTCAGCCCCAGCATTTT. This gives the protein CASSGQGSQPQHF.

This chain uses TRBV7-2 with TRBJ2-3; 8 bases match TRBD1. The ends lost 4 bases at V and 3 bases at J; junction bases unmatched: 9. The V gene's germline CDR1 is SGHTA and CDR2 FQGNSA. The CDR3 consists of 16 residues. Here the CDR3 reads CASSSWGYRGTDTQYF. In nucleotides, the CDR3 is TGTGCCAGCAGCTCTTGGGGGTACAGGGGGACAGATACGCAGTATTTT.

This sequence joins TRBV4-1 and TRBJ2-1; the match to TRBD2 covers 7 bases. This CDR3 spans 16 amino acids. V lost 1 base and J lost 5; bases outside the gene matches: 8. Germline V gene lookup returns CDR1 MGHRA and CDR2 YSYEKL. In DNA form, the CDR3 reads TGCGCCAGCAGCCAAGCCCCTCGGAGCGGGAACAATGAGCAGTTCTTC. Protein sequence: CASSQAPRSGNNEQFF.

The rearrangement links TRBV18 to TRBJ1-2, with 9 positions matching TRBD1. This CDR3 is built from 15 residues. Germline CDR1 reads KGHSH; CDR2 reads LQKENI. The trim removed 3 bases at V and 5 bases at J, leaving 7 bases unmatched. CDR3 DNA: TGTGCCAGCTCACCCCCGGACAGGGGACGTTATGGCTACACCTTC. Translating it yields CASSPPDRGRYGYTF.

This clone was recorded a few times. V and J are TRBV27 and TRBJ2-7, with 8 bases aligning to TRBD1. The CDR3 has 15 amino acids. J was trimmed by 5 bases and V by 5 bases; bases with no gene match: 11. The germline CDR1 and CDR2 sequences are MNHEY and SMNVEV (reference sequence). In DNA, the CDR3 is TGTGCCAGCAGTGCCCTGGACAGGGTAGTTCACGAGCAGTACTTC. It encodes CASSALDRVVHEQYF.

The chain links TRBV19 to TRBJ1-5; no firm D call. The CDR3 contains 16 residues. Germline assignment: CDR1 LNHDA and CDR2 SQIVND (reference sequence). V lost 3 bases, J lost 0 bases, and 12 bases lay in between. In DNA, the CDR3 is TGTGCCAGTAGTATCCGGAGGCTAAATAGCAATCAGCCCCAGCATTTT. It is translated as CASSIRRLNSNQPQHF.

The count of this clone is one. CDR3 in amino acids: CASRPTPGISGNTIYF. The CDR3 region has the DNA TGTGCCAGCAGACCCACCCCAGGGATCTCTGGAAACACCATATATTTT. J is TRBJ1-3 and V is TRBV28; a possible D gene is TRBD1 (5 bases). This CDR3 region has 16 residues. The V gene's germline CDR1 is MDHEN and CDR2 SYDVKM. The germline V and J ends were trimmed by 6 bases and 0 bases, with 15 bases remaining between them.

On this clone: A far larger clone lies a single base away; this is likely a read error. The chain links TRBV29-1 to TRBJ2-3, with no clear D. Deletions cut 5 bases from V and 4 bases from J, with 13 bases between. The germline gives CDR1 SQVTM, CDR2 ANQGSEA. This CDR3 region has 13 residues. CDR3: CSVQESSPDTQYF. The CDR3 DNA follows: TGCAGCGTTCAGGAGAGCTCACCAGATACGCAGTATTTT.

The chain links TRBV5-6 to TRBJ2-3; 7 bases align to TRBD2. This CDR3 has 16 residues. V shed 2 bases, J shed 5 bases, and the junction held 11 bases outside the gene matches. From germline, CDR1 is SGHDT and CDR2 YYEEEE. CDR3 residues: CASSLRPGGGIDTQYF. In DNA form, the CDR3 reads TGTGCCAGCAGCTTACGGCCGGGAGGAGGGATAGATACGCAGTATTTT. The variable domain in full, completed from reference TRBV5-6 and TRBJ2-3, reads DAGVTQSPTHLIKTRGQQVTLRCSPKSGHDTVSWYQQALGQGPQFIFQYYEEEERQRGNFPDRFSGHQFPNYSSELNVNALLLGDSALYLCASSLRPGGGIDTQYFGPGTRLTVL.

This clone occurred a few times. V is TRBV4-1 and J is TRBJ2-7; 8 bases match TRBD2. Germline V lookup: CDR1 MGHRA, CDR2 YSYEKL. The V segment lost 0 bases and the J segment 2 bases; nucleotides outside the gene matches: 9. The CDR3 totals 17 residues. CDR3 nucleotide sequence: TGCGCCAGCAGCCAAGAACCAGTTAGCGGGACTCCCTACGAGCAGTACTTC. Its translation is CASSQEPVSGTPYEQYF.

The V gene is TRBV4-1, the J gene TRBJ2-7; 8 bases are shared with TRBD2. From germline, CDR1 is MGHRA and CDR2 YSYEKL. The CDR3 extends over 13 amino acids. J lost 9 bases, V lost 1 base, and 5 bases had no gene match. The CDR3 spells CASSQAVGRGQYF. CDR3 bases: TGCGCCAGCAGCCAAGCGGTCGGGAGGGGGCAGTACTTC.

The rearrangement links TRBV7-2 to TRBJ2-2, with TRBD2 as a possible D gene (6 bases). The germline V and J ends were trimmed by 5 bases and 4 bases, with 26 bases remaining between them. The CDR3 totals 19 residues. Germline assignment: CDR1 SGHTA and CDR2 FQGNSA. CDR3 region: CASSRAGVGILGGTGELFF. CDR3 DNA sequence: TGTGCCAGCAGCCGGGCCGGGGTCGGTATTCTGGGGGGCACCGGGGAGCTGTTTTTT.

The chain links TRBV10-3 to TRBJ2-3; perhaps TRBD1 as D (6 bases). Trimming removed 10 bases at V and 1 base at J, with 15 bases between. The CDR3 length is 14 residues. The germline CDR1 and CDR2 sequences are ENHRY and SYGVKD. CDR3 DNA: TGTGCCACCAAACAGGGATTAGGCACAGATACGCAGTATTTT. It codes for CATKQGLGTDTQYF.

The V and J genes are TRBV30 and TRBJ1-1; 7 nucleotides match TRBD1. Trimming at V came to 5 bases and at J to 10 bases, leaving 10 bases not matched to a gene. CDR3 length equals 12 residues. Germline assignment: CDR1 GTSNPN and CDR2 SVGIG (reference sequence). The CDR3 DNA sequence: TGTGCCTGGGTGACAGGGTTGGGTGGAGCTTTCTTT. This gives the protein CAWVTGLGGAFF.

The chain couples TRBV19 to TRBJ1-5, with a possible D match to TRBD1 (6 bases). CDR1 and CDR2 from the germline V gene are LNHDA and SQIVND (reference sequence). The CDR3 is made up of 15 amino acids. Trimming removed 5 bases from V and 3 bases from J, with 14 bases in between. Here the CDR3 DNA reads TGTGCCAGTAGTTGGTCCGGGGGCTCCAATCAGCCCCAGCATTTT. Protein product: CASSWSGGSNQPQHF. Filled out from reference TRBV19 and TRBJ1-5, the complete variable domain reads DGGITQSPKYLFRKEGQNVTLSCEQNLNHDAMYWYRQDPGQGLRLIYYSQIVNDFQKGDIAEGYSVSREKKESFPLTVTSAQKNPTAFYLCASSWSGGSNQPQHFGDGTRLSIL.

The chain joins TRBV9 to TRBJ2-7; D unclear. Germline V gene lookup returns CDR1 SGDLS and CDR2 YYNGEE. V gave up 0 bases and J gave up 2 bases, with 6 bases separating them. The CDR3 runs to 13 residues. In nucleotides, the CDR3 is TGTGCCAGCAGCGTAGGATCAACCTACGAGCAGTACTTC. Residues: CASSVGSTYEQYF.

Notes on this clone: A much larger clone differs from this one at a single base, so this may be a read error. Other DNA sequences in the same sample also yield this CDR3. The chain combines TRBV11-2 with TRBJ2-3; D ambiguous. Trimming left V 2 bases short and J 6 bases short, with 3 bases between. CDR3 length: 11 amino acids. CDR1 and CDR2 (germline): SGHAT, FQNNGV. The CDR3 DNA follows: TGTGCCAGCAGCTTATCTGATACGCAGTATTTT. This encodes CASSLSDTQYF. Supplemented by reference TRBV11-2 and TRBJ2-3, the full variable domain reads EAGVAQSPRYKIIEKRQSVAFWCNPISGHATLYWYQQILGQGPKLLIQFQNNGVVDDSQLPKDRFSAERLKGVDSTLKIQPAKLEDSAVYLCASSLSDTQYFGPGTRLTVL.

The rearrangement uses TRBV28 and TRBJ2-4, with TRBD2 as a possible D gene (6 bases). The germline V gene encodes CDR1 MDHEN and CDR2 SYDVKM. V dropped 10 bases and J dropped 13 bases, with 20 bases sitting between them. The CDR3 contains 12 residues. The CDR3 here is CATRTGDLWQYF. As DNA, the CDR3 is TGTGCCACCCGGACGGGGGATCTTTGGCAGTACTTC.

The chain employs TRBV30 and TRBJ1-5, with 7 bases identical to TRBD1. The CDR3 totals 14 residues. J was trimmed by 6 bases and V by 4 bases; bases with no gene match: 9. Looked up from germline, CDR1 is GTSNPN and CDR2 is SVGIG (reference sequence). The CDR3 here is CAWNAGGGLQPQHF. As DNA, the CDR3 is TGTGCCTGGAATGCAGGGGGAGGGCTTCAGCCCCAGCATTTT.

The chain has TRBV7-2 and TRBJ2-7; 11 bases are shared with TRBD2. This CDR3 comprises 16 residues. V shed 6 bases and J 2 bases; nucleotides not matched to a gene: 9. Germline CDR1 is SGHTA and CDR2 is FQGNSA. The CDR3 sequence is CASSRNTGLAAYEQYF. CDR3 sequence (DNA): TGTGCCAGCAGTCGCAATACGGGACTAGCGGCCTACGAGCAGTACTTC.

In this sample, this clone turned up once. The chain has TRBV25-1 and TRBJ2-7; D call uncertain. The CDR3 is made up of 14 amino acids. Germline V CDR1 and CDR2: MGHDK, SYGVNS. Trimming pared 4 bases from V and 0 bases from J, leaving 10 bases between. CDR3 amino acids: CASSASDSSYEQYF. The CDR3 region has the DNA TGTGCCAGCAGTGCTTCAGACTCCTCCTACGAGCAGTACTTC.

Turning to this clone: Other DNA sequences from this sample encode an identical CDR3 as well. This rearrangement joins TRBV7-2 to TRBJ2-7; D unresolved. Germline V gene data show CDR1 as SGHTA and CDR2 as FQGNSA. V lost 4 bases to trimming and J lost 6 bases, with 10 bases between them. The CDR3 runs to 12 residues. Here the CDR3 reads CASSSYLGEQYF. The CDR3 DNA is TGTGCCAGCAGCTCCTATCTGGGCGAGCAGTACTTC.

The chain recombines TRBV6-1 with TRBJ2-7; 7 bases are shared with TRBD2. The CDR3 is 14 residues long. Unmatched junction bases numbered 7, after V lost 4 bases and J lost 4 bases. Germline assignment: CDR1 MNHNS and CDR2 SASEGT. Here the CDR3 DNA reads TGTGCCAGCAGTGTACAAGCGGGGTTGTACGAGCAGTACTTC. It yields the protein CASSVQAGLYEQYF.

There are many counts of this clone. The chain is built from TRBV27 and TRBJ2-1, with 10 bases that match TRBD1. The CDR3 loop spans 15 amino acids. Germline V gene lookup returns CDR1 MNHEY and CDR2 SMNVEV (reference sequence). V was clipped by 3 bases and J by 5 bases; unmatched bases: 4. The DNA for the CDR3 is TGTGCCAGCAGTTTTTGGGGACAGGGGAACAATGAGCAGTTCTTC. This codes for CASSFWGQGNNEQFF.

This clone was found a few times. J is TRBJ1-1 and V is TRBV6-6; 11 bases fit TRBD1. V trimming: 2 bases; J trimming: 4 bases; junction bases outside the gene matches: 3. In germline, CDR1 is MNHNY, CDR2 SVGAGI (reference sequence). The length of the CDR3 is 15 residues. CDR3: CASSYPGQGGTEAFF. In nucleotides, the CDR3 is TGTGCCAGCAGTTACCCGGGACAGGGGGGCACTGAAGCTTTCTTT.

The genes are TRBV5-1 and TRBJ2-1; no clear D gene. The CDR3 runs 13 residues. Germline V gene data show CDR1 as SGHRS and CDR2 as YFSETQ. Trimming took off 7 bases at V and 1 base at J, with 9 bases between the two ends. As DNA, the CDR3 is TGCGCCAGCGGGGAACGATCCTACAATGAGCAGTTCTTC. It is translated as CASGERSYNEQFF. Based on the CDR3 plus reference TRBV5-1 and TRBJ2-1, the full variable domain is KAGVTQTPRYLIKTRGQQVTLSCSPISGHRSVSWYQQTPGQGLQFLFEYFSETQRNKGNFPGRFSGRQFSNSRSEMNVSTLELGDSALYLCASGERSYNEQFFGPGTRLTVL.

V and J are TRBV7-9 and TRBJ1-2; a possible D gene is TRBD1 (5 bases). Trimming took off 1 base at V and 4 bases at J, with 10 bases between the two ends. The CDR3 runs to 14 residues. CDR1 and CDR2 (germline): SEHNR, FQNEAQ (reference sequence). The CDR3 reads CASSLEQGSYGYTF. Here the CDR3 DNA reads TGTGCCAGCAGCTTAGAGCAGGGTAGCTATGGCTACACCTTC. Filled out from reference TRBV7-9 and TRBJ1-2, the complete variable domain reads DTGVSQNPRHKITKRGQNVTFRCDPISEHNRLYWYRQTLGQGPEFLTYFQNEAQLEKSRLLSDRFSAERPKGSFSTLEIQRTEQGDSAMYLCASSLEQGSYGYTFGSGTRLTVV.

The V and J genes are TRBV30 and TRBJ1-4; TRBD1 matches at 7 bases. The J segment lost 0 bases and the V segment lost 3 bases, leaving 4 bases of the junction unmatched. Germline V gene data show CDR1 as GTSNPN and CDR2 as SVGIG (reference sequence). This CDR3 is 15 amino acids long. CDR3 protein: CAWSSGTATNEKLFF. Here the CDR3 DNA reads TGTGCCTGGAGCAGCGGGACAGCAACTAATGAAAAACTGTTTTTT.

The rearrangement links TRBV7-9 to TRBJ2-1; 7 bases align to TRBD1. The CDR3 has 13 residues. Trimming cost V 4 bases and J 8 bases; bases outside gene matches: 5. Germline CDR1 is SEHNR and CDR2 is FQNEAQ (reference sequence). CDR3 bases: TGTGCCAGCAGCTCGAGAACAGGGGATGAGCAGTTCTTC. It specifies CASSSRTGDEQFF.